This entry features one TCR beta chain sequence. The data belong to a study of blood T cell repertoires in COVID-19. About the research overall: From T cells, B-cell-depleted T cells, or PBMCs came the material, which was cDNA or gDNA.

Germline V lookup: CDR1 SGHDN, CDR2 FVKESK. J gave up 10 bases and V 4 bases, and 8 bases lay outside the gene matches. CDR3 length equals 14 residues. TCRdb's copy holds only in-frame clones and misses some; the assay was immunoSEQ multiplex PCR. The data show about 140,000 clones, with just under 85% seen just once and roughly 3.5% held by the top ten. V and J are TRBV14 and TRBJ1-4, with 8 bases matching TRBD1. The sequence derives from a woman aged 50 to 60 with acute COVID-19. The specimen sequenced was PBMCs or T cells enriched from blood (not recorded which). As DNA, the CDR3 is TGTGCCAGCAGCCCGGGGCAGGGGGCCGGAAAACTGTTTTTT. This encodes CASSPGQGAGKLFF.